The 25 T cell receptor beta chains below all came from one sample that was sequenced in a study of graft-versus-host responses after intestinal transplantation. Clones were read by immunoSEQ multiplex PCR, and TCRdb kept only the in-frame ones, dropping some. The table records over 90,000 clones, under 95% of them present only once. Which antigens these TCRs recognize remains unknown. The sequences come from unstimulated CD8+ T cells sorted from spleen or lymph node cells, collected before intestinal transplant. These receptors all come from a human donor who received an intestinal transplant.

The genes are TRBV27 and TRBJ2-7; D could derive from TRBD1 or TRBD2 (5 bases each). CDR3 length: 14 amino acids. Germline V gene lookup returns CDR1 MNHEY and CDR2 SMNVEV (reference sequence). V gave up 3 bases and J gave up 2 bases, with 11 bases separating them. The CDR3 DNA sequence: TGTGCCAGCAGTTTGGTCGGGGCTACCTACGAGCAGTACTTC. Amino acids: CASSLVGATYEQYF.

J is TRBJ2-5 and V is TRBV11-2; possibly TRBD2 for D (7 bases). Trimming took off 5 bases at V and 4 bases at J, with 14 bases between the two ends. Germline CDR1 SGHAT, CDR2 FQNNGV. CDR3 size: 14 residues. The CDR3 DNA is TGTGCCAGCAGCCTAGGACTAGGGGGAGAGACCCAGTACTTC. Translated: CASSLGLGGETQYF.

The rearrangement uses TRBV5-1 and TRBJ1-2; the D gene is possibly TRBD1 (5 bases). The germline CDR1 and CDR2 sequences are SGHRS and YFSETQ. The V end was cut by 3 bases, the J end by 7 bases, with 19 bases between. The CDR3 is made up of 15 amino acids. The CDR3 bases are TGCGCCAGCAGCTCGAGGACAACCCGGGGGACTGGCTACACCTTC. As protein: CASSSRTTRGTGYTF.

The CDR3 here is CASVLGPGAANEQFF. CDR3 DNA: TGTGCCAGCGTTCTAGGCCCGGGGGCGGCCAATGAGCAGTTCTTC. The J gene is TRBJ2-1, the V gene TRBV2; the D call may be TRBD1 or TRBD2 (6 bases each). Germline V lookup: CDR1 SNHLY, CDR2 FYNNEI. Trimming removed 8 bases at V and 6 bases at J, with 20 bases between. This CDR3 is built from 15 residues.

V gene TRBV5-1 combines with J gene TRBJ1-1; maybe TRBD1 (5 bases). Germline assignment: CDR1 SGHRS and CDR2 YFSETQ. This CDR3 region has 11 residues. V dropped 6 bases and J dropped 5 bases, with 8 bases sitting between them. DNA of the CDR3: TGCGCCAGCATGGGGGGAACTGAAGCTTTCTTT. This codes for CASMGGTEAFF.

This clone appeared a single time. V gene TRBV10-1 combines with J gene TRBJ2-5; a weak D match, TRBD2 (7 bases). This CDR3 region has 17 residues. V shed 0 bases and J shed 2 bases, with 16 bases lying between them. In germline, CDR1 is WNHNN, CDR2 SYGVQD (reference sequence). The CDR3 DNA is TGCGCCAGCAGTGAGTCGACAGGCGGGGGAGATCAAGAGACCCAGTACTTC. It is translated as CASSESTGGGDQETQYF.

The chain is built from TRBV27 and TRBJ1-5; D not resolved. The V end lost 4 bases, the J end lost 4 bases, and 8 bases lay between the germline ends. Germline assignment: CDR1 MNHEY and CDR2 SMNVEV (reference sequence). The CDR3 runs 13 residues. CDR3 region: CASSSGINQPQHF. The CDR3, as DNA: TGTGCCAGCAGTTCTGGGATTAATCAGCCCCAGCATTTT.

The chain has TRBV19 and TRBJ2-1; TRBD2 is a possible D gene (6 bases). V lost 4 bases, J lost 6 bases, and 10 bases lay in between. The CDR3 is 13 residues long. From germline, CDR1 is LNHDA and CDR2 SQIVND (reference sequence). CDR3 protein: CASSTGLINEQFF. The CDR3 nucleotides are TGTGCCAGTAGTACAGGACTAATCAATGAGCAGTTCTTC.

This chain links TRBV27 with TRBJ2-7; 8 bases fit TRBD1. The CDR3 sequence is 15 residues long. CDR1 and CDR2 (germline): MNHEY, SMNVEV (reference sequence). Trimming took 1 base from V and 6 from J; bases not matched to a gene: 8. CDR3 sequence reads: CASSLLGTGPSEQYF. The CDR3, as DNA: TGTGCCAGCAGTTTATTGGGGACAGGACCCTCCGAGCAGTACTTC.

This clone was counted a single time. Here the CDR3 DNA reads TGTGCCAGCAGTCTCGGTTGGGGATCTGGGCAGCCCCAGCATTTT. Protein: CASSLGWGSGQPQHF. The rearrangement uses TRBV7-8 and TRBJ1-5, with D hard to call. CDR1 is SGHVS and CDR2 is FQNEAQ in the germline V gene. The CDR3 extends over 15 amino acids. V was trimmed by 6 bases and J by 7 bases, leaving 19 bases between them.

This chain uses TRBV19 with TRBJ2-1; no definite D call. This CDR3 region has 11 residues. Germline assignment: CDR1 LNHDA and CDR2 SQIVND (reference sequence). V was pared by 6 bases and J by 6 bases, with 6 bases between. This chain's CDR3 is CASRIGNEQFF. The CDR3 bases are TGTGCCAGTAGGATTGGCAATGAGCAGTTCTTC. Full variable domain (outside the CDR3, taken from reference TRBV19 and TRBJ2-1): DGGITQSPKYLFRKEGQNVTLSCEQNLNHDAMYWYRQDPGQGLRLIYYSQIVNDFQKGDIAEGYSVSREKKESFPLTVTSAQKNPTAFYLCASRIGNEQFFGPGTRLTVL.

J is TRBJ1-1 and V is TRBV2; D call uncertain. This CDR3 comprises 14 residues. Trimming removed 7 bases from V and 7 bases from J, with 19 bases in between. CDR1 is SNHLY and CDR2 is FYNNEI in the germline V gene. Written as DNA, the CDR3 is TGTGCCAGCATTGATTGGGGTCTATATCGTGAAGCTTTCTTT. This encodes CASIDWGLYREAFF.

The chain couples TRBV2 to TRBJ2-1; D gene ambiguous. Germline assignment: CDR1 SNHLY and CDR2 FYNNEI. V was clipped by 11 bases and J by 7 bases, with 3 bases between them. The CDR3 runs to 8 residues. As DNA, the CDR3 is TGTGCCTGGAATGAGCAGTTCTTC. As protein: CAWNEQFF.

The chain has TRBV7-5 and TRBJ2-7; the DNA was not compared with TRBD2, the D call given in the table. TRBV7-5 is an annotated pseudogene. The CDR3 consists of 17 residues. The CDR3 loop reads CVRRLYTLRGGVYEQYF. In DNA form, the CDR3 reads TGTGTCAGAAGATTATATACCCTCCGCGGGGGGGTCTACGAGCAGTACTTC.

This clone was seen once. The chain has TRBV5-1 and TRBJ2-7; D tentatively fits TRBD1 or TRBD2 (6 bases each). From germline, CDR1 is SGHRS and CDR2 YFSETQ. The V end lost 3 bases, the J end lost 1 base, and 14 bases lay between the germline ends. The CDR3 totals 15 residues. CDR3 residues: CASSWGVGTSYEQYF. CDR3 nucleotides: TGCGCCAGCAGCTGGGGGGTAGGGACATCCTACGAGCAGTACTTC.

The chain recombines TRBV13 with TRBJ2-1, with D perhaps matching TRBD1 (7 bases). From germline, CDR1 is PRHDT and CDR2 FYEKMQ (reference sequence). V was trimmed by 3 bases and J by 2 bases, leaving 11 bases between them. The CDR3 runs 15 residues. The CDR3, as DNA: TGTGCCAGCAGCTTGGAGGGGGCCGCCTACAATGAGCAGTTCTTC. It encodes CASSLEGAAYNEQFF.

CDR3 protein: CASSEAGGSGLYNEQFF. The CDR3 DNA follows: TGTGCCAGCAGTGAAGCGGGTGGTAGCGGACTATACAATGAGCAGTTCTTC. The chain links TRBV2 to TRBJ2-1; tentative D call: TRBD2 (6 bases). Trimming cost V 0 bases and J 4 bases, with 16 bases left between them. The germline V gene has CDR1 SNHLY and CDR2 FYNNEI. This CDR3 has 17 amino acids.

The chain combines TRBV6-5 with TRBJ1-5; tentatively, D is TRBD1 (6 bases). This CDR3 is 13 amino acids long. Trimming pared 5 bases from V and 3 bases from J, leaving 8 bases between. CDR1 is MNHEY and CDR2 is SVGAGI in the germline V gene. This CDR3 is CASSPGDNQPQHF. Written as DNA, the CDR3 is TGTGCCAGCAGTCCAGGGGACAATCAGCCCCAGCATTTT.

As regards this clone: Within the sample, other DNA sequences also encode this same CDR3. The CDR3 DNA sequence: TGTGCCAGCAGCTTTTGGACTAGCGTCGGCACTGGGGAGCTGTTTTTT. This translates into CASSFWTSVGTGELFF. This rearrangement joins TRBV5-4 to TRBJ2-2, with 9 bases matching TRBD2. This CDR3 comprises 16 residues. Germline V gene lookup returns CDR1 SGHNT and CDR2 YYREEE (reference sequence). V shed 2 bases and J 8 bases; nucleotides not matched to a gene: 10.

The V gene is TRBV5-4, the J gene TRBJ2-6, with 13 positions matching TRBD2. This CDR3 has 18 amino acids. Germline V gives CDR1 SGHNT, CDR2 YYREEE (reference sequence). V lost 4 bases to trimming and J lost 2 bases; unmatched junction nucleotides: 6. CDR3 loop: CASSPTSGGITGANVLTF. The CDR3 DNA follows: TGTGCCAGCAGCCCGACTAGCGGGGGGATTACTGGGGCCAACGTCCTGACTTTC.

The CDR3 nucleotides read TGTGCCAGCAGCCAAGAAGCCAGGGATGAAAGGGGCTACACCTTC. It codes for CASSQEARDERGYTF. V gene TRBV4-2 combines with J gene TRBJ1-2; perhaps TRBD1 as D (5 bases). Germline CDR1 reads LGHNA; CDR2 reads YNFKEQ. This CDR3 region has 15 residues. The V gene lost 0 bases and the J gene lost 8 bases, with 16 bases spanning the gap.

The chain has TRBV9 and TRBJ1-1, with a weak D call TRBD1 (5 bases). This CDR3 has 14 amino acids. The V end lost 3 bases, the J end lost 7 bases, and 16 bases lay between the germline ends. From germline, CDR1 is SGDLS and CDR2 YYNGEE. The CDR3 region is CASSAGTAYGEAFF. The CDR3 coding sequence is TGTGCCAGCAGCGCCGGGACCGCTTATGGTGAAGCTTTCTTT.

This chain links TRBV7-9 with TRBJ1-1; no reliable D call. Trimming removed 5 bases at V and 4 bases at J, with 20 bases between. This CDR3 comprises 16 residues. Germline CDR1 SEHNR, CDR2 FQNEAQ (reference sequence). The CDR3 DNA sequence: TGTGCCAGCAGCCGGCCATACGAGACCCTCGTCACTGAAGCTTTCTTT. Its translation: CASSRPYETLVTEAFF. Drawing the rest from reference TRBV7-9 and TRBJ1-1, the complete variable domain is DTGVSQNPRHKITKRGQNVTFRCDPISEHNRLYWYRQTLGQGPEFLTYFQNEAQLEKSRLLSDRFSAERPKGSFSTLEIQRTEQGDSAMYLCASSRPYETLVTEAFFGQGTRLTVV.

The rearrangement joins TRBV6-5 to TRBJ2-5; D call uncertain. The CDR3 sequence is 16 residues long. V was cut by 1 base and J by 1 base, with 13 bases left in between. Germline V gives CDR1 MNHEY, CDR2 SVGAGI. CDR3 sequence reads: CASSYFPNGPQETQYF. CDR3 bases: TGTGCCAGCAGTTACTTCCCGAACGGGCCCCAAGAGACCCAGTACTTC.

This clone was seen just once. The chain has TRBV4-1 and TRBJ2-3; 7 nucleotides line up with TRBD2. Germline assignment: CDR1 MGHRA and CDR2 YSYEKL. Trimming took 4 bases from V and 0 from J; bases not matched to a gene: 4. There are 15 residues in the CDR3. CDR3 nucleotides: TGCGCCAGCAGCCCAGCTAGCGGAAGCACAGATACGCAGTATTTT. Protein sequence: CASSPASGSTDTQYF.